This T cell receptor (beta chain) was documented in a study of blood T cells in healthy people across ages (dated by TCRdb to between 2014 and 2017). In terms of the full investigation: In model experiments, template switching captured roughly one uniquely barcoded TCR beta cDNA molecule for every two T cells. For two donors (one aged 18 to 30 and one aged 80 or older), the study analyzed two additional independent replicas of 1 million unique cDNA reads from the same blood draw. The donors were divided into four age groups: young (average about 16 years), middle-aged (approximately 42), aged (roughly 60) and long-lived (about 80). Donors of different ages were randomly distributed across sequencing lanes to avoid experimental bias. The study measured age-related changes in TCR beta repertoire diversity using deep sequencing normalized with unique cDNA molecular identifiers.

Notes on this clonotype: Its antigen target is currently unknown. No base qualities exist here, and no much larger clone lies one base off it.

The approximately 40 donors, aged about 6 to 95 years, were systemically healthy Caucasian individuals from Russia. Each donor gave about 9.2 milliliters of peripheral blood, drawn into EDTA-treated Vacutainer tubes. Ficoll-Paque density-gradient centrifugation was used to isolate PBMCs, with at least 6.5 million per sample. Total RNA, at least 6 micrograms per sample, was extracted from PBMCs with Trizol reagent. For every donor, flow cytometry on a PBMC aliquot measured the percentage of naive CD45RAhigh/CD27high T cells. On the study overall, not on this receptor specifically: Because donor CMV infection status was unknown, age-related changes in expanded clonotypes were potentially confounded. As age increased, observed TCR beta diversity per million T cells dropped in a roughly linear way, and a significant reduction was already evident by age roughly 40. Total diversity estimates from one million sequenced T cells were considered lower bounds and underestimates. Conclusive comparison of naive and antigen-experienced compartments was prevented by the profiling of bulk unsorted PBMCs. Compared with the aged group, more naive CD4+ T cells, fewer expanded clones and increased TCR diversity were shown by the long-lived group, suggesting age selection. A strong correlation was found between observed TCR beta diversity and the percentage of naive T cells measured by flow cytometry.

V is cut by 3 bases and J by 0 bases, and the space between the germline ends is 7 bases. The CDR1 and CDR2 encoded by the germline V gene (reference sequence) are SEHNR and FQNEAQ. The CDR3 runs 14 amino acids, cysteine and phenylalanine included. Only the CDR3 region is kept as DNA, spanning 42 bases read in frame from base 1. Receptor amplification or capture employed 5' RACE. The second PCR ran for about 6 to 12 cycles and used a J-beta primer mix along with a sample-barcoded 5' primer. A unique molecular identifier was introduced onto each TCR beta cDNA molecule by a template-switch 5' adaptor carrying 12 random nucleotides. At least 2.5 million CDR3-containing paired-end reads were obtained from each sample. First-strand cDNA synthesis was performed from all RNA using the Mint cDNA synthesis kit, with priming by a TRBC-specific oligonucleotide. After uracil-DNA glycosylase treatment, a first 18-cycle PCR used universal primers M1SS and BC2_uni_R on all cDNA. The published analysis was carried out like this. For normalization, 1 million high-quality reads were randomly selected from each sample, with every read carrying a distinct molecular identifier. Instead of being binned into consensus sequences, reads with shared molecular identifiers were discarded. MiTCR, with a Q25 quality threshold and the strictest error-elimination algorithm, was used for CDR3 identification, clonotype clustering and error correction. Lower-bound total TCR beta diversity was estimated with a nonparametric unseen species model using Euler transformation. The public reads were reprocessed in TCRdb via fastp at Q25 and MiXCR, keeping in-frame beta chains. Entries that share a CDR3 protein sequence are merged under the most common genes and DNA. Here the V and J calls rest on TCRdb's processing, not on the authors' analysis. This sample is represented by some 1.8 million distinct CDR3 sequences; 39% of them were singletons. The ten largest make up roughly 23% of the sample.

The receptor comes from a human donor in good health. The sequence is built from TRBV7-9 and TRBJ2-3; no D gene can be assigned with confidence. Sequenced: blood. The CDR3 region reads CASSFSTSTDTQYF. The nucleotides are TGTGCCAGCAGCTTCTCAACTAGCACAGATACGCAGTATTTT. Where the CDR3 stops, the reference TRBV7-9 and TRBJ2-3 genes take over; the full variable domain is DTGVSQNPRHKITKRGQNVTFRCDPISEHNRLYWYRQTLGQGPEFLTYFQNEAQLEKSRLLSDRFSAERPKGSFSTLEIQRTEQGDSAMYLCASSFSTSTDTQYFGPGTRLTVL.